Below, 14 T cell receptor beta chains from the same sample are listed, as sequenced in a study of CD4+ T cells in melanoma. Sequenced by immunoSEQ multiplex PCR; TCRdb stores in-frame clones only, minus some. The sample lists over 5,500 clones, 45% to 55% occurring once. Sequenced sample: cells from a culture (not recorded whether cultured in vitro). The receptors originated from a human donor with melanoma.

This sequence joins TRBV27 and TRBJ1-1; a weak D match, TRBD1 (5 bases). CDR3 size: 14 residues. The ends were cut back, 7 bases at V and 1 base at J, with 13 bases in the middle. Germline V gene data show CDR1 as MNHEY and CDR2 as SMNVEV (reference sequence). The CDR3 spells CASTPAGGNTEAFF. CDR3 nucleotides: TGTGCCAGCACCCCCGCGGGGGGGAACACTGAAGCTTTCTTT.

This clone has only a few counts. The J gene is TRBJ1-2, the V gene TRBV2; a weak D match, TRBD1 (5 bases). The length of the CDR3 is 14 residues. CDR1 SNHLY and CDR2 FYNNEI come from the germline V gene. The V end lost 4 bases, the J end lost 0 bases, and 9 bases lay between the germline ends. The CDR3 loop reads CASSGQTSNYGYTF. The CDR3 coding sequence is TGTGCCAGCAGTGGACAGACATCTAACTATGGCTACACCTTC. The full variable domain, rest sourced from reference TRBV2 and TRBJ1-2, is EPEVTQTPSHQVTQMGQEVILRCVPISNHLYFYWYRQILGQKVEFLVSFYNNEISEKSEIFDDQFSVERPDGSNFTLKIRSTKLEDSAMYFCASSGQTSNYGYTFGSGTRLTVV.

This chain uses TRBV20-1 with TRBJ1-1; D is uncertain. This CDR3 has 11 amino acids. V was cut by 4 bases and J by 6 bases, with 9 bases left in between. From germline, CDR1 is DFQATT and CDR2 SNEGSKA (reference sequence). The CDR3 loop is CSAIRGSEAFF. CDR3 nucleotide sequence: TGCAGTGCTATAAGAGGCTCTGAAGCTTTCTTT.

Comments on this clone: The junction departs from germline at one end; a sequencing error may be responsible. This chain uses TRBV30 with TRBJ1-1, with a tentative D call TRBD1 (5 bases). Germline CDR1 GTSNPN, CDR2 SVGIG (reference sequence). The CDR3 length is 13 residues. The CDR3 loop reads CAWMTESWFGALF. The CDR3 DNA sequence: TGTGCCTGGATGACGGAGTCATGGTTTGGGGCGCTCTTT. Looking up the rest from reference TRBV30 and TRBJ1-1 gives the full variable domain: SQTIHQWPATLVQPVGSPLSLECTVEGTSNPNLYWYRQAAGRGLQLLFYSVGIGQISSEVPQNLSASRPQDRQFILSSKKLLLSDSGFYLCAWMTESWFGALFGQGTRLTVV.

This clone appeared a few times. The chain has TRBV5-1 and TRBJ1-5, with a weak D call TRBD1 (5 bases). Germline CDR1 is SGHRS and CDR2 is YFSETQ. This CDR3 is built from 16 residues. Trimming stripped 0 bases from V and 4 bases from J, with 14 bases between. In nucleotides, the CDR3 is TGCGCCAGCAGCTTGGAGGGACCCCGAGATAATCAGCCCCAGCATTTT. It codes for CASSLEGPRDNQPQHF.

The chain couples TRBV20-1 to TRBJ1-2; D ambiguous. Trimming took off 5 bases at V and 4 bases at J, with 8 bases between the two ends. This CDR3 has 11 amino acids. CDR1 is DFQATT, CDR2 SNEGSKA, per germline (reference sequence). The CDR3 DNA follows: TGCAGTGCTCCACTTACCTATGGCTACACCTTC. It codes for CSAPLTYGYTF.

This chain connects TRBV4-1 to TRBJ2-7; D unresolved. The germline CDR1 and CDR2 sequences are MGHRA and YSYEKL. The CDR3 loop spans 15 amino acids. Trimming cost V 3 bases and J 2 bases, with 14 bases left between them. CDR3 coding DNA: TGCGCCAGCAGCCAGGCGGACCGAAGAACCTACGAGCAGTACTTC. Protein sequence: CASSQADRRTYEQYF.

In this sample, this clone turned up a few times. V usage is TRBV13 and J usage is TRBJ1-6, with 7 bases lining up with TRBD1. CDR1 PRHDT and CDR2 FYEKMQ come from the germline V gene (reference sequence). The trim removed 5 bases at V and 9 bases at J, leaving 13 bases unmatched. The CDR3 is made up of 16 amino acids. In nucleotides, the CDR3 is TGTGCCAGCAGCATCCAAGGACAGGCAGGGGTTTCACCCCTCCACTTT. Protein product: CASSIQGQAGVSPLHF.

This chain links TRBV19 with TRBJ1-1; no definite D call. Between the trimmed V and J ends, which lost 4 bases and 0 bases, there was a span of 9 bases. Germline V gene lookup returns CDR1 LNHDA and CDR2 SQIVND (reference sequence). The length of the CDR3 is 14 residues. The CDR3 DNA sequence: TGTGCCAGTAGTAAGGCAAGAATGAACACTGAAGCTTTCTTT. Translation gives CASSKARMNTEAFF.

The chain recombines TRBV6-5 with TRBJ1-2; TRBD1 agrees at 8 bases. V gave up 5 bases and J gave up 4 bases; unmatched junction bases: 3. The CDR3 runs to 13 residues. Looked up from germline, CDR1 is MNHEY and CDR2 is SVGAGI. CDR3: CASSGDRSYGYTF. In nucleotides, the CDR3 is TGTGCCAGCAGTGGGGACAGGAGCTATGGCTACACCTTC.

The chain couples TRBV5-4 to TRBJ2-6; the D gene is possibly TRBD2 (5 bases). The V gene lost 3 bases and the J gene lost 0 bases, with 7 bases spanning the gap. Germline assignment: CDR1 SGHNT and CDR2 YYREEE (reference sequence). This CDR3 spans 15 amino acids. Written as DNA, the CDR3 is TGTGCCAGCAGCTCTACTAGCTCTGGGGCCAACGTCCTGACTTTC. It is translated as CASSSTSSGANVLTF.

This clone was found once. The chain recombines TRBV6-1 with TRBJ2-7; TRBD1 aligns across 7 bases. Unmatched junction bases numbered 7, after V lost 6 bases and J lost 2 bases. Germline CDR1 reads MNHNS; CDR2 reads SASEGT. This CDR3 comprises 14 residues. This chain's CDR3 is CASSRTGFTYEQYF. The CDR3 DNA sequence: TGTGCCAGCAGCCGGACAGGATTCACCTACGAGCAGTACTTC.

The chain is built from TRBV6-6 and TRBJ2-7; either TRBD1 or TRBD2 may supply D (5 bases each). The V gene's germline CDR1 is MNHNY and CDR2 SVGAGI (reference sequence). This CDR3 spans 15 amino acids. V dropped 4 bases and J dropped 4 bases, with 17 bases sitting between them. In nucleotides, the CDR3 is TGTGCCAGCAGTTTTCCCGGGACGGAAGGTTACGAGCAGTACTTC. This sequence encodes CASSFPGTEGYEQYF.

The gene calls are TRBV5-4 and TRBJ2-1, with a weak D call TRBD2 (6 bases). Germline V gene data show CDR1 as SGHNT and CDR2 as YYREEE (reference sequence). CDR3 length equals 15 residues. Trimming removed 6 bases at V and 2 bases at J, with 15 bases between. DNA of the CDR3: TGTGCCAGCACCCAAAGGAGGGGTGCCTACAATGAGCAGTTCTTC. It translates to CASTQRRGAYNEQFF.